This T cell receptor (beta chain) was recovered during a study of Tregs in tolerant kidney transplant recipients. Whole-study results and caveats: Some patients' samples used different primers over time, so nucleotide sequences weren't comparable.

Some clones are missing from TCRdb's copy, which holds only in-frame ones; the method was immunoSEQ multiplex PCR. The sample includes 50,000 or so clones, approximately 89% of them seen just once. This clone was observed a single time. Its cognate antigen is unknown. Germline CDR1 reads SGHTA; CDR2 reads FQGNSA. The ends lost 6 bases at V and 2 bases at J; junction bases unmatched: 5. This CDR3 has 14 amino acids. Mixed chimerism was transient after nonmyeloablative marrow transplants from related graft donors. Unstimulated Tregs (CD4+CD25+CD127-) and CD4+CD25- non-Tregs were sorted from PBMCs. The sample here was CD8+ T cells from blood (PBMCs), taken 12 months after the transplant. This TCR derives from a human patient who received a combined kidney and bone marrow transplant. Some T cells may arise from the graft donor. V usage is TRBV7-2 and J usage is TRBJ2-7; 9 bases align to TRBD1. The DNA of the CDR3 is TGTGCCAGCAGAACCGGGACAGGGACCTACGAGCAGTACTTC. It encodes CASRTGTGTYEQYF.